Listed below are T cell receptor beta chains from one sample, sequenced in a study of vaccination effects on CD4 cells after COVID-19. TCRdb's copy holds only in-frame clones and misses some; the assay was immunoSEQ multiplex PCR. The sample records some 35,000 clones, roughly four fifths being singletons. No antigens are known for them. The sequences come from CD4+ T cells from PBMCs cultured with HCoV-NL63 spike peptides, collected after COVID-19 vaccination. These TCRs come from a human donor who received a COVID-19 vaccine. Some clones in this sample may be carry-over from other donors' samples. Both conserved end residues are part of each CDR3. Each record gives: J gene, D gene, clone size, V gene, CDR3 DNA, CDR3 protein. A D gene is named only where the DNA matches it firmly. Rows may omit the clone size; those that give it use once, few, many or a size class.

TRBJ1-3 - - TRBV5-1 TGCGCCAGCAGCTCCGGGATGACTGGAAACACCATATATTTT CASSSGMTGNTIYF
TRBJ2-1 - - TRBV7-3 TGTGCCAGCAGCTCCTCCGGCTCAGGGGGGGATGAGCAGTTCTTC CASSSSGSGGDEQFF
TRBJ2-1 TRBD2 - TRBV11-2 TGTGCCATCCAGCTACCCTCCGGGGGGAGAGTGTCCTACAATGAGCAGTTCTTC CAIQLPSGGRVSYNEQFF
TRBJ1-4 - - TRBV6-1 TGTGCCAGCAGTGATTCCTGGTGGACTAATGAAAAACTGTTTTTT CASSDSWWTNEKLFF
TRBJ1-5 - - TRBV5-6 TGTGCCAGCAGCTTGAGAGGGAACAATCAGCCCCAGCATTTT CASSLRGNNQPQHF
TRBJ1-6 TRBD1 - TRBV6-4 TGTGCCAGCAGTAAGCTCCCGAAAGGGGGCGTAAATTCTAGTAGACCCCTCCACTTT CASSKLPKGGVNSSRPLHF
TRBJ1-2 TRBD1 - TRBV5-8 TGTGCCAGCAGCCGCACCGGACAGGGGGCGTCTAACTATGGCTACACCTTC CASSRTGQGASNYGYTF
TRBJ2-5 TRBD2 once TRBV7-9 TGTGCCAGCAGCTTAGATGGGGGAGGGGAGACCCAGTACTTC CASSLDGGGETQYF
TRBJ1-5 TRBD1 - TRBV5-1 TGCGCCAGCAGCTTGACAGGGGTTAGCAATCAGCCCCAGCATTTT CASSLTGVSNQPQHF
TRBJ1-6 - - TRBV7-8 TGTGCCAGCAGCTTAGCGGTGCGGCAGATTAATTCACCCCTCCACTTT CASSLAVRQINSPLHF
TRBJ2-3 - - TRBV9 TGTGCCAGCAGCGTAGAGATCGGGGGGCCGGGGGATACGCAGTATTTT CASSVEIGGPGDTQYF
TRBJ1-2 TRBD1 - TRBV11-1 TGTGCCAGCAGCTTAGGGGACAGGTCCGGCTACACCTTC CASSLGDRSGYTF
TRBJ1-4 TRBD1 - TRBV7-2 TGTGCCAGCAGCGCGACAGGGGACCTGTATGAAAAACTGTTTTTT CASSATGDLYEKLFF
TRBJ2-5 - - TRBV27 TGTGCCAGCAGTTTATCGCAAGGCTACCAAGAGACCCAGTACTTC CASSLSQGYQETQYF
TRBJ2-3 - - TRBV6-6 TGTGCCAGCAGTTACTCGGGGGCGACAGATACGCAGTATTTT CASSYSGATDTQYF
TRBJ1-2 - - TRBV12-3/TRBV12-4 TGTGCCAGCACCGGGACCTATGGCTACACCTTC CASTGTYGYTF
TRBJ1-1 TRBD1 - TRBV19 TGTGCCAGTAGCCAAATACAGGGGTGGACTGAAGCTTTCTTT CASSQIQGWTEAFF
TRBJ1-5 - - TRBV15 TGTGCCACCAGCAGAGGGGGGCGGGATCAGCCCCAGCATTTT CATSRGGRDQPQHF
TRBJ2-4 - - TRBV6-5 TGTGCCAGCAGGCACTGGGGGGCCAAAAACATTCAGTACTTC CASRHWGAKNIQYF
TRBJ2-3 - - TRBV12-3/TRBV12-4 TGTGCCAGCACAGTCAGGGATACGCAGTATTTT CASTVRDTQYF
TRBJ1-5 TRBD1 - TRBV5-1 TGCGCCAGCAGCCCGACAGGGGGCAATCAGCCCCAGCATTTT CASSPTGGNQPQHF
TRBJ2-7 TRBD1 - TRBV27 TGTGCCAGCAGTCGTCCCGGGACAGCAACCTACGAGCAGTACTTC CASSRPGTATYEQYF
TRBJ2-3 - - TRBV24-1 TGTGCCACCAGTGATCCGATAAATACGCAGTATTTT CATSDPINTQYF
TRBJ1-1 - - TRBV28 TGTGCCAGCAGGGCCCGGACGCAAGCGAACACTGAAGCTTTCTTT CASRARTQANTEAFF
TRBJ1-5 TRBD1 - TRBV25-1 TGTGCCAGCAGTGAAACAGGGGATCAGCCCCAGCATTTT CASSETGDQPQHF
TRBJ1-2 - - TRBV5-6 TGTGCCAGCAGCTTGGCGATGGGGCAAGGTGGCTACACCTTC CASSLAMGQGGYTF
TRBJ2-2 - - TRBV19 TGTGCCAGTAAGGCCAGTACGAACACCGGGGAGCTGTTTTTT CASKASTNTGELFF
TRBJ2-3 - - TRBV6-2/TRBV6-3 TGTGCCAGCAGTCGGAAGGGGCCAGATACGCAGTATTTT CASSRKGPDTQYF
TRBJ2-5 - - TRBV24-1 TGTGCCACCAGTGACTACAGGTCTTTGGAGACCCAGTACTTC CATSDYRSLETQYF
TRBJ1-2 - - TRBV6-6 TGTGCCAGCACCGACCCCCAGGGTATAGGTGGCTACACCTTC CASTDPQGIGGYTF
TRBJ1-2 - - TRBV29-1 TGCAGCGTCCCGGGGGGCGGTGGCTACACCTTC CSVPGGGGYTF
TRBJ2-3 - - TRBV19 TGTGCCAGTAGTATAGGGTTCGTCGCCACAGATACGCAGTATTTT CASSIGFVATDTQYF
TRBJ2-5 TRBD2 - TRBV5-1 TGCGCCAGCAGCTGGACTAGCGGGGGCCTCCAAGAGACCCAGTACTTC CASSWTSGGLQETQYF
TRBJ1-1 TRBD1 - TRBV7-8 TGTGCCAGCAGCTGGGGACAGGGGTTTGAAGCTTTCTTT CASSWGQGFEAFF
TRBJ2-5 TRBD2 few TRBV5-1 TGCGCCAGCAGCTTGCGCCCCCGAAGCGGGGGGAACCAAGAGACCCAGTACTTC CASSLRPRSGGNQETQYF
TRBJ1-2 - - TRBV5-1 TGCGCCAGCAGCCCAACAGGGACCGGCTATGGCTACACCTTC CASSPTGTGYGYTF
TRBJ1-3 - - TRBV5-1 TGCGCCAGCAGCTCGGACAGCCTTAGGCTGGGAAACACCATATATTTT CASSSDSLRLGNTIYF
TRBJ2-5 TRBD1 - TRBV5-1 TGCGCCAGCAGCTTGGGGACAGGGACCTATCAAGAGACCCAGTACTTC CASSLGTGTYQETQYF
TRBJ2-3 - - TRBV5-1 TGCGCCAGCAGCTTGGTACCCAGCACAGATACGCAGTATTTT CASSLVPSTDTQYF
TRBJ1-2 TRBD1 - TRBV6-5 TGTGCCAGCAGTTATGACAGGGGGGGTAACTATGGCTACACCTTC CASSYDRGGNYGYTF
TRBJ2-3 TRBD1 - TRBV5-1 TGCGCCAGCAGCGGACAGGGCGTGAATACGCAGTATTTT CASSGQGVNTQYF
TRBJ2-5 - - TRBV29-1 TGCAGCGTTGGACCCTCGACAGCAGCAATCCAGTACTTC CSVGPSTAAIQYF
TRBJ2-1 - - TRBV24-1 TGTGCCACCAGGGGATCGGGGGCGCTCGGCAATGAGCAGTTCTTC CATRGSGALGNEQFF
TRBJ2-1 TRBD1 - TRBV19 TGTGCCAGTAGTATCCCTGGGACAGGGATCTCCTACAATGAGCAGTTCTTC CASSIPGTGISYNEQFF
TRBJ1-2 - - TRBV30 TGTGCCTGGAGCCTCGGGGTTCGACCCAGGGGCTACACCTTC CAWSLGVRPRGYTF
TRBJ2-5 - - TRBV11-2 TGTGCCAGCAGCTTAGCATCGGGGATAGGAGAGACCCAGTACTTC CASSLASGIGETQYF
TRBJ2-5 - - TRBV5-1 TGCGCCAGCAGCTTGCGGTCAGTCCAAGAGACCCAGTACTTC CASSLRSVQETQYF
TRBJ2-3 - - TRBV10-3 TGTGCCATCAGGTTAGGAGGAGTAAGCACAGATACGCAGTATTTT CAIRLGGVSTDTQYF
TRBJ2-6 TRBD1 - TRBV27 TGTGCCAGCCATGAGACAGGGTTTTTTACTTCTGGGGCCAACGTCCTGACTTTC CASHETGFFTSGANVLTF
TRBJ2-1 TRBD1 - TRBV18 TGTGCCAGCTCACCCACCGGGACAGGGATCAATGAGCAGTTCTTC CASSPTGTGINEQFF
TRBJ2-5 - - TRBV6-5 TGTGCCAGCAGTTACTCTTCGGGGACCCAGTACTTC CASSYSSGTQYF
TRBJ1-3 - - TRBV6-6 TGTGCCAGCAGCCGGGGGGTAGGGGGAAACACCATATATTTT CASSRGVGGNTIYF
TRBJ1-2 - - TRBV4-3 TGCGCCAGCATCCGGGGGGGGGACTATGGCTACACCTTC CASIRGGDYGYTF
TRBJ2-7 - once TRBV19 TGTGCCAGTAGTATGTCTGCCTTTCTCGAGCAGTACTTC CASSMSAFLEQYF
TRBJ1-5 - - TRBV28 TGTGCCAGCAGTCCGCCCCATTACAAGGGCGGCAATCAGCCCCAGCATTTT CASSPPHYKGGNQPQHF